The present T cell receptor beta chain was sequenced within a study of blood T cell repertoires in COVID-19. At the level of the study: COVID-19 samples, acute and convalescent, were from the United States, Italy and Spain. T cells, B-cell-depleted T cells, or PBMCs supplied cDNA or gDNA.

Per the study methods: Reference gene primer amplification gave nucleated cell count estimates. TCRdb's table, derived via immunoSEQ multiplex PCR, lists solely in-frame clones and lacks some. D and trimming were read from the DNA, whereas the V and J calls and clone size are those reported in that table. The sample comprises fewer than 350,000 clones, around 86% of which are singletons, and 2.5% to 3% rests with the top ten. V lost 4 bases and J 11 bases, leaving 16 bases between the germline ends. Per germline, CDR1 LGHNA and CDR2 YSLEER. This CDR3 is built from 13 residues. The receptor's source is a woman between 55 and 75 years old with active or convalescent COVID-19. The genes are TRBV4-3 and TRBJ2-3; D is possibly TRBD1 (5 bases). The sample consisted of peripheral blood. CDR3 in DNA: TGCGCCAGCAGCCGTCGGACAAACCCTAGGCAGTATTTT. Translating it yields CASSRRTNPRQYF.